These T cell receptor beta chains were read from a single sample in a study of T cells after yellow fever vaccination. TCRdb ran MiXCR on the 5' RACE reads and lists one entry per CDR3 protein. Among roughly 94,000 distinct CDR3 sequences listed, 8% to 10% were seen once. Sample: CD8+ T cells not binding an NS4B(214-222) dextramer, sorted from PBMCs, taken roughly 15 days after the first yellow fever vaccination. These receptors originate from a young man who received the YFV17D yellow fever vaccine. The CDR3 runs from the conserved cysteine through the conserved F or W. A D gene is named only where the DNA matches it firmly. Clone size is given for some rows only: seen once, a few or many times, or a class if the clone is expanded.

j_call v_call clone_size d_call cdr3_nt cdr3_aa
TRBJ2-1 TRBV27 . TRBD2 TGTGCCAGCAGTTTATCGGTAGCGGGGGGGTACAATGAGCAGTTCTTC CASSLSVAGGYNEQFF
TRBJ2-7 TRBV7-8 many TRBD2 TGTGCCAGCAGCTTCGGGACTAGCCAGAGAAACGAGCAGTACTTC CASSFGTSQRNEQYF
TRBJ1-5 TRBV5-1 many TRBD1 TGCGCCAGCAGCTCGACAGGGGATCAGCCCCAGCATTTT CASSSTGDQPQHF
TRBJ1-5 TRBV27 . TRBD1 TGTGCCAGCAGTCCACACCACAGGGGAGGCTCGCCCCAGCATTTT CASSPHHRGGSPQHF
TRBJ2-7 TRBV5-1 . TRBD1 TGCGCCAGCAGCCCCGGGACAGGGGGAAACGAGCAGTACTTC CASSPGTGGNEQYF
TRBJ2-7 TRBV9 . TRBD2 TGTGCCAGCAGCCCGGGAGGGGGGGGAACCTACGAGCAGTACTTC CASSPGGGGTYEQYF
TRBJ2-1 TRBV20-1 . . TGCAGTGCTAGTGAGGGGGGCGCCTACAATGAGCAGTTCTTC CSASEGGAYNEQFF
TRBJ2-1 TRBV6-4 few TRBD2 TGTGCCAGCAGTGAGGGACTAGCTTCCTACAATGAGCAGTTCTTC CASSEGLASYNEQFF
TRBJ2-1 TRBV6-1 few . TGTGCCAGCAGTACCACCGGGACATTCGATGAGCAGTTCTTC CASSTTGTFDEQFF
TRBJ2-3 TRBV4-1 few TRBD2 TGCGCCAGCAGCCAAGTTCCTAGCGGGGGGCAGTATTTT CASSQVPSGGQYF
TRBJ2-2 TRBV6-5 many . TGTGCCAGCAGTTACTCGAGGGGGACCGGGGAGCTGTTTTTT CASSYSRGTGELFF
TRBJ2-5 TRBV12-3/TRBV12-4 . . TGTGCCAGCAGTTTAAGGGCGGGGACGGGAGAGACCCAGTACTTC CASSLRAGTGETQYF
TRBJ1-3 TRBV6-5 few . TGTGCCAGCAGTCACCAGGGCCCTGGAAACACCATATATTTT CASSHQGPGNTIYF
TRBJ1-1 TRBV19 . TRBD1 TGTGCCAGTGGCCAGGGGGTCACTGAAGCTTTCTTT CASGQGVTEAFF
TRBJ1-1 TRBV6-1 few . TGTGCCAGCAGTGCTTGGACTGACAACACTGAAGCTTTCTTT CASSAWTDNTEAFF
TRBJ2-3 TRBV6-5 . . TGTGCCAGCAGTTACTTCTTGGGAGATACGCAGTATTTT CASSYFLGDTQYF
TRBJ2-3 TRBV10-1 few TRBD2 TGCGCCAGCAGTGAGTCGAGCGGGGGGAACACAGATACGCAGTATTTT CASSESSGGNTDTQYF
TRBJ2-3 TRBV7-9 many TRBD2 TGTGCCAGCAGCTTAGTACTAGCGGGGGGAGACACAGATACGCAGTATTTT CASSLVLAGGDTDTQYF
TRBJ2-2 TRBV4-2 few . TGTGCCAGCAGCCAAGGGCAGGGGAACACCGGGGAGCTGTTTTTT CASSQGQGNTGELFF
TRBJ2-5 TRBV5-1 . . TGCGCCAGCAGCTTGACCGGGCAGTACCAAGAGACCCAGTACTTC CASSLTGQYQETQYF
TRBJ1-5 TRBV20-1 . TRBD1 TGCAGTGCCCCAGGGGGCCTTAACCAGCCCCAGCATTTT CSAPGGLNQPQHF
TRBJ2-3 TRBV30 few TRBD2 TGTGCCTTGCTCCGACTAGCGGGGGGGCGAAATACGCAGTATTTT CALLRLAGGRNTQYF
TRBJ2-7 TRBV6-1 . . TGTGCCAGCAGCCCCGGGACAAACTACGAGCAGTACTTC CASSPGTNYEQYF
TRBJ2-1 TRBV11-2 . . TGTGCCAGCAGCTCTGCCGGGTTCGATGAGCAGTTCTTC CASSSAGFDEQFF
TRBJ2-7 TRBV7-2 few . TGTGCCAGCAGCTTATGGAGCTGGGACGAGCAGTACTTC CASSLWSWDEQYF
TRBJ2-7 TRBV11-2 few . TGTGCCAGCAGCTTATGGGAGACCTACGAGCAGTACTTC CASSLWETYEQYF
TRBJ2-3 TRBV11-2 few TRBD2 TGTGCCAGCAGCTCTTCAGAGCTAGCGGGGGTAGGAGATACGCAGTATTTT CASSSSELAGVGDTQYF
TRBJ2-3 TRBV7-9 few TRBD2 TGTGCCAGCAGCCATACTAGCGAGGGCACAGATACGCAGTATTTT CASSHTSEGTDTQYF
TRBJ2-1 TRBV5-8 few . TGTGCCAGCAGCTTCCCAGGAGGAGATGAGCAGTTCTTC CASSFPGGDEQFF
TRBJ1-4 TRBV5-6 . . TGTGCCAGCAGCTTTCCCCGGGACGGGGTCGAAAAACTGTTTTTT CASSFPRDGVEKLFF
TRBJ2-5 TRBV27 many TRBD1 TGTGCCAGCAGTTTTACAGGGGGCGTAGGAGAGACCCAGTACTTC CASSFTGGVGETQYF
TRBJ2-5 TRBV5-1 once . TGCGCCAGCGGTACCGGACAGCGCCAAGAGACCCAGTACTTC CASGTGQRQETQYF
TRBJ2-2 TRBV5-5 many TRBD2 TGTGCCAGCAGCTTGCTAGCGGGGGAGGAAACCGGGGAGCTGTTTTTT CASSLLAGEETGELFF
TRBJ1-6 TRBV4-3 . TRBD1 TGCGCCAGCAGCCAAGAGGACAGGGGCTTAAGTAATTCACCCCTCCACTTT CASSQEDRGLSNSPLHF
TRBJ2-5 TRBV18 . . TGTGCCAGCTCGGGCGAGACCCCAAATGCCCAGTACTTC CASSGETPNAQYF
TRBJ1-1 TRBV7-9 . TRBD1 TGTGCCAGCAGACCGTTGCGGGACAGGGGTGTGAACACTGAAGCTTTCTTT CASRPLRDRGVNTEAFF
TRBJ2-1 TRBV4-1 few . TGCGCCAGCAGCCAAGGGGACCCTAGTCTGGGGGGGCAGTTCTTC CASSQGDPSLGGQFF